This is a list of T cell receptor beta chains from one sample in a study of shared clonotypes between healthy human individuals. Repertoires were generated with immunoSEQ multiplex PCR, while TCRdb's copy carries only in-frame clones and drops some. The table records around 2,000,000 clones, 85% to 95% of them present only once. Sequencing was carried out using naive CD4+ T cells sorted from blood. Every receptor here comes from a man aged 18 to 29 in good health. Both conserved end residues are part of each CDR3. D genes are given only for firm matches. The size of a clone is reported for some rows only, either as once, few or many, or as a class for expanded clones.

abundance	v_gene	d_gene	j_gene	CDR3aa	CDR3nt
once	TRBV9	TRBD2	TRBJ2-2	CASSVGSGRASWYTGELFF	TGTGCCAGCAGCGTGGGTAGCGGGAGGGCCAGTTGGTACACCGGGGAGCTGTTTTTT
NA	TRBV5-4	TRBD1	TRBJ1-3	CASSGPQGQGASGNTIYF	TGTGCCAGCAGCGGCCCCCAGGGACAGGGGGCTTCGGGAAACACCATATATTTT
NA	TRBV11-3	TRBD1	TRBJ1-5	CASSPGGGQPQHF	TGTGCCAGCAGCCCAGGGGGTGGTCAGCCCCAGCATTTT
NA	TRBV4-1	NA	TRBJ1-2	CASSQEGFGYTF	TGCGCCAGCAGCCAAGAAGGGTTTGGCTACACCTTC
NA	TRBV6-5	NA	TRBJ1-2	CASSYGGGNYGYTF	TGTGCCAGCAGTTACGGGGGGGGAAACTATGGCTACACCTTC
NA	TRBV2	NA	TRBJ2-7	CASKRSYEQYF	TGTGCCAGCAAAAGGAGCTACGAGCAGTACTTC
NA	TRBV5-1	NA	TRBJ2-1	CASNLVGGGINEQFF	TGCGCCAGCAACTTGGTGGGAGGCGGAATCAATGAGCAGTTCTTC
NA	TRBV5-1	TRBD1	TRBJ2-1	CASSLGTGGNWVDEQFF	TGCGCCAGCAGCTTAGGGACAGGGGGCAATTGGGTAGATGAGCAGTTCTTC
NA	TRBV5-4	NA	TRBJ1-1	CASSRGQNMNTEAFF	TGTGCCAGCAGCCGCGGGCAAAACATGAACACTGAAGCTTTCTTT
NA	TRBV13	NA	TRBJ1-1	CASSGRTSSEAFF	TGTGCCAGCAGCGGACGGACGTCTTCTGAAGCTTTCTTT
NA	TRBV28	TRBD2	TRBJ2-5	CASSTTSGGETQYF	TGTGCCAGCAGTACAACTAGCGGGGGGGAGACCCAGTACTTC
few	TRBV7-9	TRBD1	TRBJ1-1	CASSPRQGMNTEAFF	TGTGCCAGCAGCCCCCGACAGGGGATGAACACTGAAGCTTTCTTT
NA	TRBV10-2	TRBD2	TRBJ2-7	CASRRLAGVPYEQYF	TGCGCCAGCAGGCGCCTAGCGGGCGTGCCCTACGAGCAGTACTTC
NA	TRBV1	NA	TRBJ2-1	CTSSQIAGGGYNEQFF	TGCACCAGCAGCCAGATAGCGGGGGGTGGGTACAATGAGCAGTTCTTC
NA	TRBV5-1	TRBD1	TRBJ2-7	CASSWTGLNEQYF	TGCGCCAGCAGTTGGACAGGGCTCAACGAGCAGTACTTC
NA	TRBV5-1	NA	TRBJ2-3	CASSLAGPGTDTQYF	TGCGCCAGCAGCTTGGCGGGGCCTGGCACAGATACGCAGTATTTT
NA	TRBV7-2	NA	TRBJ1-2	CASSPYTRKNGYTF	TGTGCCAGCAGCCCCTACACCAGAAAGAATGGCTACACCTTC
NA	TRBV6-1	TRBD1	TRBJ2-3	CASSPGAGGNTQYF	TGTGCCAGCAGCCCCGGGGCAGGGGGTAATACGCAGTATTTT
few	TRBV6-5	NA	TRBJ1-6	CASSSGPILSPLHF	TGTGCCAGCAGCTCAGGACCGATACTTTCACCCCTCCACTTT
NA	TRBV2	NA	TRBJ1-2	CASSEYGVTYGYTF	TGTGCCAGCAGTGAATACGGAGTTACGTATGGCTACACCTTC
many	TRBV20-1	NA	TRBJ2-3	CSASLGDTQYF	TGCAGTGCTAGTTTGGGGGATACGCAGTATTTT
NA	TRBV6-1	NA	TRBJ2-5	CASSDRGAQETQYF	TGTGCCAGCAGTGACCGGGGTGCCCAAGAGACCCAGTACTTC
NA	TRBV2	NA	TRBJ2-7	CASGPSSYEQYF	TGTGCCAGCGGGCCGAGCTCCTACGAGCAGTACTTC
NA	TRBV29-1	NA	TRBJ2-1	CSVGGAEQFF	TGCAGCGTGGGGGGGGCCGAGCAGTTCTTC
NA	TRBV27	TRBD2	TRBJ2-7	CASSLGLAYEQYF	TGTGCCAGCAGCCTGGGACTAGCCTACGAGCAGTACTTC
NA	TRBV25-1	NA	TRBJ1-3	CATAGAGGNTIYF	TGTGCCACCGCAGGGGCCGGTGGAAACACCATATATTTT
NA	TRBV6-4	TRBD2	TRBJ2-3	CASSDSRLAGDRTDTQYF	TGTGCCAGCAGTGACTCAAGGTTAGCGGGAGACCGCACAGATACGCAGTATTTT
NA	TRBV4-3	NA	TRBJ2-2	CASSQDRFATGELFF	TGCGCCAGCAGCCAAGATCGATTCGCTACCGGGGAGCTGTTTTTT
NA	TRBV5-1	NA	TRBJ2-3	CASWDGFTDTQYF	TGCGCCAGTTGGGACGGATTCACAGATACGCAGTATTTT
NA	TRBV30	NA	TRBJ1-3	CAWSPHRPGNTIYF	TGTGCCTGGAGCCCCCACAGGCCTGGAAACACCATATATTTT
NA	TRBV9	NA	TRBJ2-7	CASSVEQGGNEQYF	TGTGCCAGCAGCGTAGAACAGGGAGGGAACGAGCAGTACTTC
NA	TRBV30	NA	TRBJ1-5	CAWSAGTKNQPQHF	TGTGCCTGGAGCGCCGGGACAAAAAATCAGCCCCAGCATTTT
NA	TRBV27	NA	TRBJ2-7	CASSLREQYF	TGTGCCAGCAGTTTGAGAGAGCAGTACTTC
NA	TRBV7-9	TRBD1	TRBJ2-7	CASSTGTGGEQYF	TGTGCCAGCAGCACGGGGACAGGGGGCGAGCAGTACTTC
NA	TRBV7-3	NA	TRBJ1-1	CASRPLIEAFF	TGTGCCAGCAGGCCCCTGATTGAAGCTTTCTTT
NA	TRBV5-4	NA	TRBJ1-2	CASSLLRGGFGYTF	TGTGCCAGCAGCTTGCTTCGCGGGGGGTTTGGCTACACCTTC
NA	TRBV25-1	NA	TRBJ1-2	CASSEWGTLDGYTF	TGTGCCAGCAGTGAATGGGGCACCCTGGATGGCTACACCTTC
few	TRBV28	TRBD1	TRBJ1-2	CASRNRDRGLGYGYTF	TGTGCCAGCAGGAACCGGGACAGGGGACTTGGCTATGGCTACACCTTC
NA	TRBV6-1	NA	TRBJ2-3	CASSDGDTQYF	TGTGCCAGCAGTGATGGAGATACGCAGTATTTT
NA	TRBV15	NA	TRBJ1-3	CATSRDTRPGVSGNTIYF	TGTGCCACCAGCAGAGATACCCGACCCGGGGTTAGTGGAAACACCATATATTTT
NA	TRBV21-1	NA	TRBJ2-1	CASSILSPRVYNEQFF	TGTGCCAGCAGCATCTTGTCCCCTAGGGTCTACAATGAGCAGTTCTTC
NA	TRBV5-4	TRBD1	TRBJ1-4	CASSLGQGREKLFF	TGTGCCAGCAGCTTGGGACAGGGCCGCGAAAAACTGTTTTTT
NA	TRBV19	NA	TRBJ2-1	CASSISKGLSYNEQFF	TGTGCCAGTAGTATCTCAAAAGGACTTTCCTACAATGAGCAGTTCTTC
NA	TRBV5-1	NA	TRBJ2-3	CASSRVTSATDTQYF	TGCGCCAGCAGCCGAGTCACCTCAGCCACAGATACGCAGTATTTT